Given below is one T cell receptor (beta chain) in context. This clonotype was detected a few times. It has no known antigen specificity. A much larger clone is a single base away; this may be a read error. The sample is drawn from a study of CD8+CD57+ T cells in acquired aplastic anemia (dated by TCRdb to the late 2010s). About the full investigation: On average, sorted CD4+ and CD8+ cells yielded around 3.4 ug of extracted DNA, with a range of roughly 0.17 to 30 ug. Mean read counts for healthy donor samples were 10 million to 10.8 million for CD4+ cells and 11.0 million for CD8+ cells. What the authors observed across the whole study: CD8+ Simpson's diversity did not differ significantly between patients and healthy controls (P=0.060). Around 27 CD8+ CDR3 sequences were found in both patients and controls but appeared to be highly expressed in patients and within the immunodominant clones of the patients.

V lost 4 bases and J lost 5 bases, and the count of bases not matched to a germline gene is 3. Measured from the cysteine to the phenylalanine, the CDR3 is 12 residues long. The DNA shown is the 36-base CDR3, in frame from base 1. CDR1 and CDR2 are read off the germline V gene as SGHDT and YYEEEE. TCR repertoires of sorted CD4+ and CD8+ blood T cells from severe aplastic anemia patients and healthy subjects were deep-sequenced in the study. Ficoll-Paque density gradient centrifugation was used to isolate peripheral blood mononuclear cells. CD4+ and CD8+ T cells were sorted by FACS or magnetic beads before DNA extraction. Profiling of TCR beta VDJ combinations and CDR3 sequences used genomic DNA as the template. An Illumina HiSeq 2000 was the platform used for TCR repertoire sequencing. The paper's processing steps were these. Repertoires were assessed using TRBV/TRBJ rearrangement plots, CDR3 size and DJ length profiles, and Simpson's diversity index. The most abundant DNA sequence in the deep sequencing data was taken as the immunodominant clone. CDR3 amino acid sequences were screened for sharing across subjects and compared with published repertoires and the VDJdb database. TCRdb cleaned the public reads at Q25 with fastp, built clones with MiXCR and kept in-frame beta chains. Rows with one shared CDR3 protein collapse into an entry with the most common genes and DNA. The V and J calls reflect TCRdb's pipeline rather than the authors' work. The sample profile shows fewer than 250,000 distinct CDR3 sequences; less than 70% of them were found once. About a sixth of the sample is held by the ten biggest clonotypes.

The rearrangement combines TRBV5-6 with TRBJ2-7, with 7 central nucleotides matching TRBD1. This TCR came from a human donor in good health, serving as a control. The sample comprised sorted CD4+, CD8+, or CD8+CD57+ T cells (not recorded which) from PBMCs. Read as DNA, the sequence is TGTGCCAGCAGCCGGACAGGCCACGAGCAGTACTTC. This is translated as CASSRTGHEQYF.